Sequencing of this T cell receptor beta chain was carried out in a study of OX40 agonist ivuxolimab in advanced cancers. Study-wide results and limits: Doses of 0.1 to 3.0 mg/kg were accompanied by clonal expansion of CD4+ and CD8+ blood T cells by week 6. Partial responders receiving 0.1-3.0 mg/kg showed among the lowest clonal expansion.

As to this clone: Its antigen is unknown.

Germline V CDR1 and CDR2: MNHEY, SMNVEV (reference sequence). V dropped 6 bases and J dropped 5; count of bases not matched to a gene: 7. The CDR3 is 14 amino acids. Sequenced by immunoSEQ multiplex PCR; TCRdb stores in-frame clones only, minus some. The table lists 50,000 to 70,000 clones, more than 80% of them singletons. The starting material was CD4+ or CD8+ T cells sorted from blood, obtained in a trial of the OX40 agonist ivuxolimab. V is TRBV27 and J is TRBJ2-7; 10 bases agree with TRBD2. This clonotype was obtained from an adult with an advanced solid tumor such as melanoma, head and neck, liver or kidney cancer. The CDR3 DNA sequence: TGTGCCAGCAGGAGAGCGGGAGGGAAAAACGAGCAGTACTTC. It encodes CASRRAGGKNEQYF.